This T cell receptor beta chain was obtained from a study of T cell responses to AZD1222 COVID-19 vaccine. General study findings and limits: Among spike-specific TCRs, nearly half reportedly target unmutated variant regions. Baseline testing showed seropositivity in only 6 or 7 AZD1222 recipients.

Profiling relied on immunoSEQ multiplex PCR, and the TCRdb table lists in-frame clones only, not all of them. The sample records more than 150,000 clones, approximately 91% being singletons. This CDR3 is built from 15 residues. The germline gives CDR1 MNHEY, CDR2 SVGEGT. Trimming cost V 0 bases and J 1 base, with 10 bases left between them. Comments on this clone: Its antigen is currently unknown.

The material sequenced was peripheral blood, taken on day 0 of AZD1222 vaccination. The chain is built from TRBV6-2 or TRBV6-3 and TRBJ2-7; D may be TRBD1 or TRBD2 (5 bases each). The origin of this receptor is an adult in good health. The CDR3 region is CASSYSWDGSYEQYF. CDR3 DNA sequence: TGTGCCAGCAGTTACTCATGGGACGGGTCCTACGAGCAGTACTTC.